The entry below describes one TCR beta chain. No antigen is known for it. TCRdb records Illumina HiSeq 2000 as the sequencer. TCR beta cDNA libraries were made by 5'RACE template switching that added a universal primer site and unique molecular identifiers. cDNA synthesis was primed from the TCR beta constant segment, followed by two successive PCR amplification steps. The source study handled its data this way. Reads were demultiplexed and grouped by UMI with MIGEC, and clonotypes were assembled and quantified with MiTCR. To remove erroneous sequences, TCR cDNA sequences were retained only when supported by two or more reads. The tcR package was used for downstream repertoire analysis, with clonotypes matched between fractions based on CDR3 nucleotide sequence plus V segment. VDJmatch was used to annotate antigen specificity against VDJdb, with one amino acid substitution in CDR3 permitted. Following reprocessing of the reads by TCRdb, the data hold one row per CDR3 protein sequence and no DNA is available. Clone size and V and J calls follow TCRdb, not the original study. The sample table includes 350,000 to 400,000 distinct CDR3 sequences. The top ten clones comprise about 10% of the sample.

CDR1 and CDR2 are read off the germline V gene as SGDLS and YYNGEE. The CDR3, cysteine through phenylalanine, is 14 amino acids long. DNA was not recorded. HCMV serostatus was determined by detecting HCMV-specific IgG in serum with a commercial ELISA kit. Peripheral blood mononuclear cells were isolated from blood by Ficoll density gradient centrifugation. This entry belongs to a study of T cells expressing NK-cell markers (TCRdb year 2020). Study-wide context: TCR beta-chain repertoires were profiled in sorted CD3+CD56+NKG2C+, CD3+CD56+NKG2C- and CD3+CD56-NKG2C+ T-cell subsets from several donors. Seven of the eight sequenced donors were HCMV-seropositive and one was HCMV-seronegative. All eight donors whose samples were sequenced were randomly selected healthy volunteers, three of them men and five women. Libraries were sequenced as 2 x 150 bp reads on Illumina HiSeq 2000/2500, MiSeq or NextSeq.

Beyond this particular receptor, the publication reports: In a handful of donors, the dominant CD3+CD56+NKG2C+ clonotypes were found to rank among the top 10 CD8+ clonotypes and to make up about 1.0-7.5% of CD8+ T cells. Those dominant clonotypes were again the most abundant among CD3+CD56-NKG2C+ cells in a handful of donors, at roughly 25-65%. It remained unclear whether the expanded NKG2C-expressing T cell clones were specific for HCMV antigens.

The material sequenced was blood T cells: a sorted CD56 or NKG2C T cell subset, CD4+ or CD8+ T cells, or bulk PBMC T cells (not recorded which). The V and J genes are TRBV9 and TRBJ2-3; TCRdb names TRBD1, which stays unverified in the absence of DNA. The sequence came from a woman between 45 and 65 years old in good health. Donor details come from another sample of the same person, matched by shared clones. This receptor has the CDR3 CASSMGQTTDTQYF.